This T cell receptor beta chain was obtained from a study of regulatory T cells in long-lasting Graves disease. The CDR3 totals 14 residues. CDR1 and CDR2 (germline): MRHNA, SNTAGT. Trimming stripped 6 bases from V and 0 bases from J, with 10 bases between. Time point specified: newly diagnosed GD, antithyroid drugs for less than 3 months. The TCR library used RNA extracted from PBMCs. This clonotype was found many times. Through Arm-PCR of CDR3 regions and iRepertoire HTBI primers, TCR beta libraries were built. A single record per CDR3 protein comes from TCRdb applying MiXCR to the multiplex PCR reads. The repertoire holds about 450,000 distinct CDR3 sequences, around 17% seen once, with around a tenth in the top ten. These same data were also listed under a study on T cells in Graves' hyperthyroidism and ophthalmopathy.

This rearrangement joins TRBV6-4 to TRBJ2-3, with D possibly matching TRBD1 (5 bases). The sample was peripheral blood mononuclear cells (PBMCs), taken at new diagnosis, from a patient treated with antithyroid drugs. The TCR was taken from a woman in her twenties or thirties with Graves disease. This chain's CDR3 is CASSQTESTDTQYF. CDR3 nucleotide sequence: TGTGCCAGCAGCCAGACAGAGAGCACAGATACGCAGTATTTT.